The 5 T cell receptor beta chains presented below share a single source sample, sequenced in a study of blood T cell repertoires in COVID-19. Repertoires were generated with immunoSEQ multiplex PCR, while TCRdb's copy carries only in-frame clones and drops some. This sample has fewer than 250,000 clones, with about 88% found just once. Sequencing input: peripheral blood. These receptors originate from a woman aged 40-49 years with acute or convalescent COVID-19.

The chain joins TRBV13 to TRBJ1-1; 9 bases line up with TRBD1. V lost 4 bases to trimming and J lost 1 base; unmatched junction nucleotides: 4. Per germline, CDR1 PRHDT and CDR2 FYEKMQ (reference sequence). This CDR3 has 15 residues. This chain's CDR3 is CASSSYRGPNTEAFF. CDR3 nucleotides: TGTGCCAGCAGCTCTTACAGGGGGCCGAACACTGAAGCTTTCTTT. Filled out from reference TRBV13 and TRBJ1-1, the complete variable domain reads AAGVIQSPRHLIKEKRETATLKCYPIPRHDTVYWYQQGPGQDPQFLISFYEKMQSDKGSIPDRFSAQQFSDYHSELNMSSLELGDSALYFCASSSYRGPNTEAFFGQGTRLTVV.

The rearrangement links TRBV3-1 (or the pseudogene TRBV3-2) to TRBJ2-5; the D gene is possibly TRBD2 (6 bases). There are 16 residues in the CDR3. Germline V gene data show CDR1 as LGHDT and CDR2 as YNNKEL (reference sequence). The ends were cut back, 4 bases at V and 4 bases at J, with 19 bases in the middle. The CDR3 nucleotides read TGTGCCAGCAGCCCCATAGCGGCCTTGGCGGGAGAGACCCAGTACTTC. Translating gives CASSPIAALAGETQYF.

V gene TRBV29-1 combines with J gene TRBJ2-5; TRBD2 matches at 7 bases. V gave up 7 bases and J gave up 0 bases; unmatched junction bases: 5. The germline gives CDR1 SQVTM, CDR2 ANQGSEA. CDR3 size: 13 residues. The CDR3 nucleotides read TGCAGCGCCGCAGGGACTAACCAAGAGACCCAGTACTTC. Its translation is CSAAGTNQETQYF.

The chain is built from TRBV2 and TRBJ1-2, with 8 bases that match TRBD1. With 7 bases clipped from V and 3 bases from J, the junction kept 4 bases outside the gene matches. Per the germline V gene, CDR1 is SNHLY and CDR2 is FYNNEI. The CDR3 is made up of 13 amino acids. This CDR3 is CASTLTGDYGYTF. CDR3 bases: TGTGCCAGCACCCTGACAGGGGACTATGGCTACACCTTC.

The chain uses TRBV9 and TRBJ2-1, with 10 bases that match TRBD2. The V gene's germline CDR1 is SGDLS and CDR2 YYNGEE. The J segment lost 6 bases and the V segment lost 0 bases, leaving 0 bases of the junction unmatched. The CDR3 extends over 14 amino acids. In nucleotides, the CDR3 is TGTGCCAGCAGCGTAGGGACTAGCGGCAATGAGCAGTTCTTC. Residues: CASSVGTSGNEQFF.